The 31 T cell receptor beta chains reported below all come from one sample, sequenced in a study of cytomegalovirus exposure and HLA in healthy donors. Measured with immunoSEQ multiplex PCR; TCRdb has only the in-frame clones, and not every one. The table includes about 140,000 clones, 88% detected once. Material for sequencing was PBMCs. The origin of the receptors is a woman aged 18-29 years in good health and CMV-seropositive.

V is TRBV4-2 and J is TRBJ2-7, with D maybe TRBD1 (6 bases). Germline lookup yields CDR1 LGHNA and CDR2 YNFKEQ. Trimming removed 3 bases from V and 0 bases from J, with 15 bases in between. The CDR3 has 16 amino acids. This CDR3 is CASSHPRTESSYEQYF. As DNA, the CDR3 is TGTGCCAGCAGCCATCCCCGGACAGAGAGCTCCTACGAGCAGTACTTC.

The CDR3 protein is CASSTMDTQYF. Here the CDR3 DNA reads TGCGCCAGCAGTACTATGGATACGCAGTATTTT. The V gene is TRBV10-1, the J gene TRBJ2-3; D is undetermined. The ends were cut back, 5 bases at V and 6 bases at J, with 6 bases in the middle. Germline values: CDR1 WNHNN, CDR2 SYGVQD (reference sequence). This CDR3 contains 11 residues.

The chain's CDR3 is CASSSRAGANTEAFF. The CDR3 DNA sequence: TGTGCCAGCAGCTCAAGGGCAGGGGCGAACACTGAAGCTTTCTTT. This chain uses TRBV7-3 with TRBJ1-1; TRBD1 is a possible D gene (6 bases). Germline loops: CDR1 SGHTA, CDR2 FQGTGA. Trimming removed 4 bases at V and 1 base at J, with 13 bases between. The CDR3 runs to 15 residues.

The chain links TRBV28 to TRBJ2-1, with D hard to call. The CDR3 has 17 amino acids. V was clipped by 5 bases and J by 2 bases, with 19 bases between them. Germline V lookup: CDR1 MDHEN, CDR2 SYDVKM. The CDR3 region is CASSAYRSGPPYNEQFF. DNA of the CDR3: TGTGCCAGCAGTGCCTATAGATCCGGTCCTCCCTACAATGAGCAGTTCTTC.

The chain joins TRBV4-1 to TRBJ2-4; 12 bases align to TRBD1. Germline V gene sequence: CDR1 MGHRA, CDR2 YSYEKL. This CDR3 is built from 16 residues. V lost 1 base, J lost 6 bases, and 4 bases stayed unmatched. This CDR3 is CASSQAGQGAGNIQYF. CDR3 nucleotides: TGCGCCAGCAGCCAAGCGGGACAGGGGGCAGGAAACATTCAGTACTTC.

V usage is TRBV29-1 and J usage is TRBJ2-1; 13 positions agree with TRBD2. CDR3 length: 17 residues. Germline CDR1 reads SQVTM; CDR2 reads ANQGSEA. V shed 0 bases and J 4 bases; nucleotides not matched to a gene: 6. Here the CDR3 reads CSVEDLTSGRPYNEQFF. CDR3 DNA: TGCAGCGTTGAAGATCTGACTAGCGGGAGGCCTTACAATGAGCAGTTCTTC.

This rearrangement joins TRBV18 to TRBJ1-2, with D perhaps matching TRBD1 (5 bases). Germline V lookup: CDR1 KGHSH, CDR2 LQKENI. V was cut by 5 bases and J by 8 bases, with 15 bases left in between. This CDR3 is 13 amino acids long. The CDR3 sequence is CASSARQTRGYTF. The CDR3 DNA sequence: TGTGCCAGCTCAGCAAGACAGACTCGAGGCTACACCTTC.

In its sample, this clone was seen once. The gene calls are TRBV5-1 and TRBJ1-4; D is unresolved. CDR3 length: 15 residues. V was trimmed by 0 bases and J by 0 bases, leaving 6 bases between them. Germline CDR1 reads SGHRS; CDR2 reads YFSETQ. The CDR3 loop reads CASSLGSATNEKLFF. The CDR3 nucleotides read TGCGCCAGCAGCTTGGGGTCAGCAACTAATGAAAAACTGTTTTTT.

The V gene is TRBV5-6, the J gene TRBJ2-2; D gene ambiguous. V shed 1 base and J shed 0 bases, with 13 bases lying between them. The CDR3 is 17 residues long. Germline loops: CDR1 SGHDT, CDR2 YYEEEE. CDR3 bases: TGTGCCAGCAGCTTGTATGGGCCCGGAACGAACACCGGGGAGCTGTTTTTT. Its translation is CASSLYGPGTNTGELFF.

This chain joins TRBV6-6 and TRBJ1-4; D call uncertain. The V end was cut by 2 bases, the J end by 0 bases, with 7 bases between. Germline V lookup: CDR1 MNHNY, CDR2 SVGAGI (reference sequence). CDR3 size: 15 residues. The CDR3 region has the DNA TGTGCCAGCAGTTACGTGGCGGCAACTAATGAAAAACTGTTTTTT. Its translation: CASSYVAATNEKLFF.

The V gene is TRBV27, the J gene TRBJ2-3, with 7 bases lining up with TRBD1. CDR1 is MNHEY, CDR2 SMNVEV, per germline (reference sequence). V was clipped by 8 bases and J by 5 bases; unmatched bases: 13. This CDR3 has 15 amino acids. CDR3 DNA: TGTGCCAGCCAGCGATGGACAGGTAATGAAGATACGCAGTATTTT. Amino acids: CASQRWTGNEDTQYF.

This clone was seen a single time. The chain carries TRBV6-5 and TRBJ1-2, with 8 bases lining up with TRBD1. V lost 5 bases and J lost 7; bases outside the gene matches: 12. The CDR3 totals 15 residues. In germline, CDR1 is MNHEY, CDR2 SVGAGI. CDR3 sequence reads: CASSPRTGFLVGYTF. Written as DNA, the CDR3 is TGTGCCAGCAGTCCACGGACAGGGTTCTTGGTTGGCTACACCTTC.

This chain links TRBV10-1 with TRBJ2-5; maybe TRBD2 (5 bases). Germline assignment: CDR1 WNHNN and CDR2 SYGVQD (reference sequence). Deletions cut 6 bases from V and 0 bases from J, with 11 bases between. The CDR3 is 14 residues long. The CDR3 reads CASSEGGYQETQYF. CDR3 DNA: TGCGCCAGCAGCGAAGGCGGGTACCAAGAGACCCAGTACTTC.

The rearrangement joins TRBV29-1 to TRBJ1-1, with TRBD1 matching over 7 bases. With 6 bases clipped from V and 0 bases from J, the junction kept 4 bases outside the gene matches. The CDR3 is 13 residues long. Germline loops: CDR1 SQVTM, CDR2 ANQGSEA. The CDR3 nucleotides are TGCAGCGTGGGGGGACAGCTGAACACTGAAGCTTTCTTT. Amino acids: CSVGGQLNTEAFF.

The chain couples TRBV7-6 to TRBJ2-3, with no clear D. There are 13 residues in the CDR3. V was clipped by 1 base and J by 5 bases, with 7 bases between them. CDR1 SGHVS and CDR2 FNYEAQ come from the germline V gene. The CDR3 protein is CASSLGPRDTQYF. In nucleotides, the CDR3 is TGTGCCAGCAGCTTAGGGCCTCGAGATACGCAGTATTTT.

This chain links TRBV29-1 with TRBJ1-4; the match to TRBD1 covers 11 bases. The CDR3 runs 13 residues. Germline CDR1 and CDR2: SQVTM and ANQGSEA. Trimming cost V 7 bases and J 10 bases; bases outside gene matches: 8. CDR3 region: CSGAWDRGGKLFF. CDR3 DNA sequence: TGCAGCGGGGCCTGGGACAGGGGGGGAAAACTGTTTTTT.

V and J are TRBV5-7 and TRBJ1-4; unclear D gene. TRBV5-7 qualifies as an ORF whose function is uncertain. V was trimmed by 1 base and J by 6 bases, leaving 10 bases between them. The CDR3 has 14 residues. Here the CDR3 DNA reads TGTGCCAGCAGCTTGACAGTATTTTATGAAAAACTGTTTTTT. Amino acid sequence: CASSLTVFYEKLFF.

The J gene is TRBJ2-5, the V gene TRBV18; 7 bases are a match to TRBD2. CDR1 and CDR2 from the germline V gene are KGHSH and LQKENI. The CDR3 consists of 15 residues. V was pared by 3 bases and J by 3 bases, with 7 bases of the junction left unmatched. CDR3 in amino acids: CASSPTTGTKETQYF. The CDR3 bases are TGTGCCAGCTCACCGACGACCGGGACTAAAGAGACCCAGTACTTC.

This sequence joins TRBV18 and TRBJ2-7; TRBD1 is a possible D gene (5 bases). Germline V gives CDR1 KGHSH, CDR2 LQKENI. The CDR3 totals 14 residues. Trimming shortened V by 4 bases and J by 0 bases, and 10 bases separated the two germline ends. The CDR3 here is CASSLAQGSYEQYF. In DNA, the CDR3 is TGTGCCAGCTCACTTGCCCAGGGCTCCTACGAGCAGTACTTC.

The CDR3 DNA sequence: TGTGCCAGCAGTGAAGCGGGGGGGAATCAGCCCCAGCATTTT. This encodes CASSEAGGNQPQHF. The chain joins TRBV6-1 to TRBJ1-5; maybe TRBD1 (5 bases). Trimming pared 0 bases from V and 4 bases from J, leaving 7 bases between. Germline V gene sequence: CDR1 MNHNS, CDR2 SASEGT. This CDR3 has 14 residues.

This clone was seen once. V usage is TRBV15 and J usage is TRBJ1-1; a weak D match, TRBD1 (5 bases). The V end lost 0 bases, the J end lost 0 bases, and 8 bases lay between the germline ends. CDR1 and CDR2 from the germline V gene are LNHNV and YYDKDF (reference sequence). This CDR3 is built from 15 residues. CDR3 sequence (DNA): TGTGCCACCAGCAGAGATAAGGGGATGAACACTGAAGCTTTCTTT. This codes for CATSRDKGMNTEAFF.

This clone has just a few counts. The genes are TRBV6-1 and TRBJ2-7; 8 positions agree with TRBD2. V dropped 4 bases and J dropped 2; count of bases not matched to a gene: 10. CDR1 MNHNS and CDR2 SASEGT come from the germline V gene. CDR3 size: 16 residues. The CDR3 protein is CASSGQAAGGTYEQYF. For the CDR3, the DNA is TGTGCCAGCAGTGGCCAAGCGGCGGGGGGCACCTACGAGCAGTACTTC.

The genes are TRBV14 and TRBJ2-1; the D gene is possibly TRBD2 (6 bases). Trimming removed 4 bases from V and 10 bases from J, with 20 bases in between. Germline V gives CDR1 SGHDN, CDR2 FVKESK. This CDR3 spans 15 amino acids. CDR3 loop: CASSPFAGTAGEQFF. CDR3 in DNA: TGTGCCAGCAGCCCCTTCGCGGGGACCGCTGGCGAGCAGTTCTTC.

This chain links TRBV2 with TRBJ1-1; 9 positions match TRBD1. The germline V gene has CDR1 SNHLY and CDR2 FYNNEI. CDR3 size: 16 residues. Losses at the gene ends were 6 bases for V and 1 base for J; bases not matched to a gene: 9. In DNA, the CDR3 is TGTGCCAGCAGCCTGCAGGGACAGGGTACGAACACTGAAGCTTTCTTT. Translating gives CASSLQGQGTNTEAFF.

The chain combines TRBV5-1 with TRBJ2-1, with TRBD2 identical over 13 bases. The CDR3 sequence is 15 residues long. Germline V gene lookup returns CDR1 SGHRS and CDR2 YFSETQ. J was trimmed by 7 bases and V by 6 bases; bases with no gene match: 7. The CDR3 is CASTELAGGPNEQFF. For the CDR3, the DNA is TGCGCCAGCACCGAACTAGCGGGAGGGCCAAATGAGCAGTTCTTC.

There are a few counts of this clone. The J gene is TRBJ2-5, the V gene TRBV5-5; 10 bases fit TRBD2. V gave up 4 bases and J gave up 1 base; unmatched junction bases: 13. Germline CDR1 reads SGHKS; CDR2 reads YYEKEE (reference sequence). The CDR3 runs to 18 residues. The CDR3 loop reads CASSLQPIAGGGQETQYF. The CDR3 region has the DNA TGTGCCAGCAGCCTTCAACCTATAGCGGGGGGCGGCCAAGAGACCCAGTACTTC.

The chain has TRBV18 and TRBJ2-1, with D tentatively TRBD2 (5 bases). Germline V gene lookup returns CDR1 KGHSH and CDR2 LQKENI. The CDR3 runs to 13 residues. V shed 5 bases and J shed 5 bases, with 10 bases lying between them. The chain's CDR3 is CASSKRTDNEQFF. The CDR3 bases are TGTGCCAGCTCAAAGCGGACCGACAATGAGCAGTTCTTC.

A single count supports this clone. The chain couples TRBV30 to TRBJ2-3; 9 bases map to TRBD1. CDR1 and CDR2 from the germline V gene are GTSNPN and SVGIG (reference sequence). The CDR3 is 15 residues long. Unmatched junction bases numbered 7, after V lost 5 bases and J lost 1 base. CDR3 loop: CAWLKTGGGTDTQYF. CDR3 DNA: TGTGCCTGGCTTAAGACAGGGGGGGGCACAGATACGCAGTATTTT. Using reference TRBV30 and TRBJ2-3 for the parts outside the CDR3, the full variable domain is SQTIHQWPATLVQPVGSPLSLECTVEGTSNPNLYWYRQAAGRGLQLLFYSVGIGQISSEVPQNLSASRPQDRQFILSSKKLLLSDSGFYLCAWLKTGGGTDTQYFGPGTRLTVL.

CDR3 sequence reads: CASSYQTRTDTYEQYF. CDR3 in DNA: TGTGCCAGCAGTTATCAAACTCGGACGGACACCTACGAGCAGTACTTC. V gene TRBV5-8 combines with J gene TRBJ2-7; perhaps TRBD1 as D (5 bases). With 5 bases removed from V and 2 bases from J, the gap between germline ends came to 20 bases. CDR3 length: 16 residues. CDR1 and CDR2 (germline): SGHTS, YDEGEE.

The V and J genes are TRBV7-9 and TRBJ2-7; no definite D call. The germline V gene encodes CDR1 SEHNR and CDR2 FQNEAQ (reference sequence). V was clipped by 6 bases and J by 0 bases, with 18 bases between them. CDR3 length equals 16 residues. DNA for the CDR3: TGTGCCAGCAGTACCAGTTCCGGTGGGCTCTCCTACGAGCAGTACTTC. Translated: CASSTSSGGLSYEQYF.

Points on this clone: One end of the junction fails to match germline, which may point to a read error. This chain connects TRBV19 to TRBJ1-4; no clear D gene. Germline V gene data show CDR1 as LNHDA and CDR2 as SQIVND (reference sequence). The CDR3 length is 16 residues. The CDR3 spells CASSIAEWAREEKLFF. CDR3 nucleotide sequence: TGTGCCAGTAGCATAGCTGAGTGGGCGCGGGAAGAAAAACTGTTTTTT.